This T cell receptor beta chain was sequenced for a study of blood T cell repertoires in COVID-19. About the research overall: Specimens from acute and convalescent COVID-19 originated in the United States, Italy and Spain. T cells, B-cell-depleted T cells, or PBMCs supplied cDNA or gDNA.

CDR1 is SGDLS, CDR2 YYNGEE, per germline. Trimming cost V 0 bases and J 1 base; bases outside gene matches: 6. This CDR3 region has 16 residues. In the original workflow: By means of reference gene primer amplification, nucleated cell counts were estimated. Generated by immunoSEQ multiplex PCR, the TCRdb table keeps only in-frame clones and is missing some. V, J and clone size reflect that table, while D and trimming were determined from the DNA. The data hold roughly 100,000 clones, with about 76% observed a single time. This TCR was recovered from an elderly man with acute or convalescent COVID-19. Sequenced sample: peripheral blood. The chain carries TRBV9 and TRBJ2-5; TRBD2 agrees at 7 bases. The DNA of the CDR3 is TGTGCCAGCAGCGTAGCTAGCGGCTCTATCCAAGAGACCCAGTACTTC. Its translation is CASSVASGSIQETQYF.